One sample yielded the 21 T cell receptor beta chains listed below, sequenced in a study of T cell repertoires in cytomegalovirus infection. These receptors lack a known antigen. TCRdb re-called the reads through MiXCR, storing one row per CDR3 protein. The sample holds 550,000 to 850,000 distinct CDR3 sequences, around 35% seen once. Sample: cultured PBMCs, taken from culture after CMV antigen stimulation. The origin of the receptors is a human donor in good health (CMV status not recorded). Some clones in this sample may be carry-over from other donors' samples.

The V and J genes are TRBV6-5 and TRBJ2-3; D unclear. The CDR3 is made up of 14 amino acids. Germline V gene data show CDR1 as MNHEY and CDR2 as SVGAGI. V was cut by 0 bases and J by 6 bases, with 10 bases left in between. The CDR3 sequence is CASSYSPRRDTQYF. The CDR3 DNA reads TGTGCCAGCAGTTACTCGCCCCGACGGGATACGCAGTATTTT.

The chain is built from TRBV7-6 and TRBJ2-5; 9 nucleotides match TRBD2. CDR1 and CDR2 (germline): SGHVS, FNYEAQ. J was trimmed by 5 bases and V by 6 bases; bases with no gene match: 10. The CDR3 length is 15 residues. The CDR3 is CASSSGLAPRETQYF. The CDR3 nucleotides are TGTGCCAGCAGTTCGGGACTAGCTCCTCGGGAGACCCAGTACTTC.

The V call is TRBV7-9, the J call TRBJ1-1; no clear D. The CDR3 spans 13 residues. V lost 5 bases and J lost 1, with 8 bases in between. Germline V gene lookup returns CDR1 SEHNR and CDR2 FQNEAQ (reference sequence). CDR3 bases: TGTGCCAGCAGCCAACTAACGAACACTGAAGCTTTCTTT. This gives the protein CASSQLTNTEAFF.

This clonotype showed up just a few times. This rearrangement joins TRBV20-1 to TRBJ2-1, with 13 bases aligning to TRBD2. There are 18 residues in the CDR3. Losses at the gene ends were 5 bases for V and 6 bases for J; bases not matched to a gene: 16. Germline V lookup: CDR1 DFQATT, CDR2 SNEGSKA (reference sequence). The CDR3 coding sequence is TGCAGTGCTTCGACCCGGACTAGCGGGAGTGGGTGGGGCAATGAGCAGTTCTTC. This sequence encodes CSASTRTSGSGWGNEQFF.

This clonotype was seen only a few times. The CDR3 sequence: CASSSPGAGDTQYF. The CDR3, as DNA: TGTGCCAGCAGCTCCCCGGGGGCGGGAGATACGCAGTATTTT. The chain carries TRBV7-6 and TRBJ2-3; D is tentatively TRBD1 or TRBD2 (6 bases each). V shed 4 bases and J shed 5 bases, with 13 bases lying between them. The CDR3 loop spans 14 amino acids. Germline loops: CDR1 SGHVS, CDR2 FNYEAQ.

This clonotype was observed a handful of times. The V call is TRBV4-1, the J call TRBJ1-1; perhaps TRBD1 as D (6 bases). The CDR3 consists of 14 residues. Germline V lookup: CDR1 MGHRA, CDR2 YSYEKL. V was clipped by 4 bases and J by 5 bases, with 14 bases between them. The CDR3 DNA reads TGCGCCAGCAGCCGGGGACAACCTGGGACTGAAGCTTTCTTT. Residues: CASSRGQPGTEAFF.

The genes are TRBV6-1 and TRBJ1-1; TRBD1 is a possible D gene (6 bases). Germline-derived CDR1 and CDR2 are MNHNS and SASEGT. This CDR3 comprises 15 residues. V was shortened by 10 bases and J by 6 bases, with 24 bases between the two germline ends. CDR3 sequence (DNA): TGTGCCACCCAGCCGTGGGGGGCCAAAAGGCCTGAAGCTTTCTTT. Amino acid sequence: CATQPWGAKRPEAFF.

In this sample, this clonotype turned up many times. The chain carries TRBV7-2 and TRBJ1-2; 7 nucleotides align to TRBD1. CDR1 and CDR2 from the germline V gene are SGHTA and FQGNSA. V shed 4 bases and J 4 bases; nucleotides not matched to a gene: 3. The CDR3 contains 13 residues. CDR3 loop: CASSYRDSYGYTF. The DNA for the CDR3 is TGTGCCAGCAGCTATAGGGACAGCTATGGCTACACCTTC. The variable domain in full, with the rest retrieved from reference TRBV7-2 and TRBJ1-2, is GAGVSQSPSNKVTEKGKDVELRCDPISGHTALYWYRQSLGQGLEFLIYFQGNSAPDKSGLPSDRFSAERTGGSVSTLTIQRTQQEDSAVYLCASSYRDSYGYTFGSGTRLTVV.

This clonotype has at least ten counts. This chain uses TRBV7-9 with TRBJ2-7; D uncertain. Germline CDR1 reads SEHNR; CDR2 reads FQNEAQ (reference sequence). Trimming removed 5 bases at V and 5 bases at J, with 7 bases between. This CDR3 is built from 11 residues. CDR3 region: CASSGPNEQYF. In DNA, the CDR3 is TGTGCCAGCAGCGGCCCAAACGAGCAGTACTTC.

V and J are TRBV7-6 and TRBJ2-3, with TRBD1 matching 8 bases. Germline assignment: CDR1 SGHVS and CDR2 FNYEAQ. V gave up 5 bases and J gave up 6 bases; unmatched junction bases: 10. CDR3 size: 15 residues. CDR3 sequence reads: CASSPRQGRYDTQYF. For the CDR3, the DNA is TGTGCCAGCAGCCCAAGACAGGGGCGCTATGATACGCAGTATTTT.

The rearrangement joins TRBV4-2 to TRBJ2-7, with TRBD1 matching 7 bases. Trimming at V came to 0 bases and at J to 3 bases, leaving 5 bases not matched to a gene. Germline V gene data show CDR1 as LGHNA and CDR2 as YNFKEQ. The CDR3 covers 15 residues. The CDR3 protein is CASSQETGVFYEQYF. CDR3 nucleotides: TGTGCCAGCAGCCAAGAAACAGGGGTTTTCTACGAGCAGTACTTC.

The V call is TRBV10-3, the J call TRBJ2-1; tentatively, D is TRBD2 (5 bases). The CDR3 sequence is 11 residues long. Germline V lookup: CDR1 ENHRY, CDR2 SYGVKD. V gave up 7 bases and J gave up 7 bases, with 8 bases separating them. CDR3 residues: CAIMRANEQFF. In DNA, the CDR3 is TGTGCCATCATGCGGGCGAATGAGCAGTTCTTC.

This clonotype was detected only a few times. The chain recombines TRBV27 with TRBJ1-5; tentatively, D is TRBD1 (5 bases). The CDR3 is made up of 14 amino acids. Germline V gives CDR1 MNHEY, CDR2 SMNVEV (reference sequence). Deletions cut 1 base from V and 7 bases from J, with 11 bases between. In DNA form, the CDR3 reads TGTGCCAGCAGTTTATGGGGGGACGGGCAGCCCCAGCATTTT. It encodes CASSLWGDGQPQHF.

The chain couples TRBV19 to TRBJ2-3; a weak D match, TRBD1 (5 bases). The CDR3 covers 15 residues. CDR1 is LNHDA and CDR2 is SQIVND in the germline V gene (reference sequence). V lost 4 bases to trimming and J lost 1 base, with 12 bases between them. CDR3 nucleotide sequence: TGTGCCAGTAGTAGGTTACAGGCGGGCACAGATACGCAGTATTTT. Translation gives CASSRLQAGTDTQYF.

In this sample, this clonotype turned up a few times. V gene TRBV7-2 combines with J gene TRBJ1-3; D is perhaps TRBD1 (5 bases). Germline V gives CDR1 SGHTA, CDR2 FQGNSA. CDR3 length: 14 amino acids. Trimming took 9 bases from V and 1 from J, leaving 13 bases between them. The CDR3 is CASKTEPSGNTIYF. The CDR3 bases are TGTGCCAGTAAGACAGAACCTTCTGGAAACACCATATATTTT. The full variable domain, rest sourced from reference TRBV7-2 and TRBJ1-3, is GAGVSQSPSNKVTEKGKDVELRCDPISGHTALYWYRQSLGQGLEFLIYFQGNSAPDKSGLPSDRFSAERTGGSVSTLTIQRTQQEDSAVYLCASKTEPSGNTIYFGEGSWLTVV.

The rearrangement links TRBV15 to TRBJ2-1; D is perhaps TRBD1 (5 bases). From germline, CDR1 is LNHNV and CDR2 YYDKDF (reference sequence). V was clipped by 0 bases and J by 10 bases, with 10 bases between them. The CDR3 has 13 amino acids. CDR3 nucleotides: TGTGCCACCAGCAGAGATCAGGGTTACGAGCAGTTCTTC. Its translation: CATSRDQGYEQFF.

This chain uses TRBV29-1 with TRBJ2-5; 7 bases match TRBD2. With 7 bases clipped from V and 5 bases from J, the junction kept 13 bases outside the gene matches. Germline values: CDR1 SQVTM, CDR2 ANQGSEA. This CDR3 has 14 residues. The CDR3: CSGALAVLGETQYF. For the CDR3, the DNA is TGCAGCGGTGCTCTAGCGGTTTTAGGGGAGACCCAGTACTTC.

The table lists this clonotype with a few counts. CDR3 in DNA: TGTGCCAGCAGCTTGCCCCCGTTCTTC. Residues: CASSLPPFF. The chain has TRBV5-8 and TRBJ2-1; D is unclear. There are 9 residues in the CDR3. With 1 base removed from V and 15 bases from J, the gap between germline ends came to 5 bases. The germline V gene has CDR1 SGHTS and CDR2 YDEGEE.

The gene calls are TRBV10-2 and TRBJ2-7, with TRBD2 matching 9 bases. Germline CDR1 and CDR2: WSHSY and SAAADI. V dropped 7 bases and J dropped 3; count of bases not matched to a gene: 7. The CDR3 is 14 residues long. CDR3 bases: TGCGCCAGCATGACTAGCGGAAGGTTCTACGAGCAGTACTTC. Protein sequence: CASMTSGRFYEQYF.

V usage is TRBV28 and J usage is TRBJ1-4, with TRBD1 matching over 10 bases. The J segment lost 6 bases and the V segment lost 6 bases, leaving 13 bases of the junction unmatched. This CDR3 contains 17 residues. Germline assignment: CDR1 MDHEN and CDR2 SYDVKM. CDR3 sequence: CASSPGWAGQGYEKLFF. Here the CDR3 DNA reads TGTGCCAGCAGCCCTGGGTGGGCGGGACAGGGGTATGAAAAACTGTTTTTT. The full variable domain, with the rest looked up from reference TRBV28 and TRBJ1-4, is DVKVTQSSRYLVKRTGEKVFLECVQDMDHENMFWYRQDPGLGLRLIYFSYDVKMKEKGDIPEGYSVSREKKERFSLILESASTNQTSMYLCASSPGWAGQGYEKLFFGSGTQLSVL.

This rearrangement joins TRBV4-1 to TRBJ2-5; possibly TRBD1 or TRBD2 for D (5 bases each). CDR1 is MGHRA and CDR2 is YSYEKL in the germline V gene. The CDR3 extends over 13 amino acids. Trimming took 1 base from V and 9 from J, leaving 12 bases between them. The CDR3 protein is CASSQGGLGPQYF. DNA for the CDR3: TGCGCCAGCAGCCAAGGGGGTTTGGGACCCCAGTACTTC.